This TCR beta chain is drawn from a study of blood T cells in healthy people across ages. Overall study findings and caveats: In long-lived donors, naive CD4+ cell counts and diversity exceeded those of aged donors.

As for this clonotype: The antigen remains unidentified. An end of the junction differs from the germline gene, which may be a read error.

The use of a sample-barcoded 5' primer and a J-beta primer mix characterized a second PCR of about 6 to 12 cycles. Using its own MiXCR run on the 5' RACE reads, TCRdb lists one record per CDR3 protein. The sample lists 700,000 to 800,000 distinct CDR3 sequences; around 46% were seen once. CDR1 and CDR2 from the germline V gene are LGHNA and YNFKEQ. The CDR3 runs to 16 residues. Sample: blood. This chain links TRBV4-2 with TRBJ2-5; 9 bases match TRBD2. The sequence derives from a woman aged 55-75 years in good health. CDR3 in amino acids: CAGSQDSGSGSGEQYF. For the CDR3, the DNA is TGTGCCGGCAGCCAAGATAGCGGTAGCGGGAGTGGTGAGCAGTACTTC.